This T cell receptor beta chain comes out of a study of T cell changes during pregnancy in multiple sclerosis. TCRdb keeps only in-frame clones here, not all; method: immunoSEQ multiplex PCR. The sample consists of roughly 100,000 clones, 85% to 95% of them appearing once. This CDR3 comprises 14 residues. V lost 6 bases and J lost 8; bases outside the gene matches: 12. CDR1 is LNHDA and CDR2 is SQIVND in the germline V gene (reference sequence). This TCR came from a female donor with multiple sclerosis, enrolled in a pregnancy study. Specimen: peripheral blood, collected after pregnancy. This chain connects TRBV19 to TRBJ1-1; 7 positions agree with TRBD1. DNA for the CDR3: TGTGCCAGTAGATGGACAGGTATACTCAGCGAAGCTTTCTTT. The encoded protein is CASRWTGILSEAFF. The variable domain in full, with the rest retrieved from reference TRBV19 and TRBJ1-1, is DGGITQSPKYLFRKEGQNVTLSCEQNLNHDAMYWYRQDPGQGLRLIYYSQIVNDFQKGDIAEGYSVSREKKESFPLTVTSAQKNPTAFYLCASRWTGILSEAFFGQGTRLTVV.